What follows are 13 T cell receptor beta chains derived from one specimen sequenced in a study of blood T cell repertoires in COVID-19. Assay: immunoSEQ multiplex PCR; the TCRdb copy retains only in-frame clones and omits some. The profile shows over 200,000 clones, around nine tenths of them singletons. The specimen sequenced was PBMCs or T cells enriched from blood (not recorded which). These receptors all come from a man aged 25 to 40 who had recovered from COVID-19.

The chain combines TRBV4-1 with TRBJ2-7; TRBD2 might be the D (5 bases). Per the germline V gene, CDR1 is MGHRA and CDR2 is YSYEKL. V was pared by 0 bases and J by 0 bases, with 9 bases between. The CDR3 consists of 15 residues. CDR3 sequence: CASSQDRDISYEQYF. Here the CDR3 DNA reads TGCGCCAGCAGCCAAGATCGGGATATCTCCTACGAGCAGTACTTC.

The CDR3 loop is CASSLQSGRGGNEQFF. The CDR3 nucleotides are TGTGCCAGCAGCTTACAAAGCGGGAGGGGGGGCAATGAGCAGTTCTTC. The V gene is TRBV7-8, the J gene TRBJ2-1; 10 bases agree with TRBD2. This CDR3 comprises 16 residues. Trimming removed 2 bases from V and 6 bases from J; junction bases left unmatched: 7. From germline, CDR1 is SGHVS and CDR2 FQNEAQ. The whole variable domain, remainder taken from reference TRBV7-8 and TRBJ2-1, is GAGVSQSPRYKVAKRGQDVALRCDPISGHVSLFWYQQALGQGPEFLTYFQNEAQLDKSGLPSDRFFAERPEGSVSTLKIQRTQQEDSAVYLCASSLQSGRGGNEQFFGPGTRLTVL.

CDR3 DNA: TGTGCCAGCTCAGACTCGCTCTATAATTCACCCCTCCACTTT. Its protein product is CASSDSLYNSPLHF. The J gene is TRBJ1-6, the V gene TRBV18; no clear D gene. Germline V CDR1 and CDR2: KGHSH, LQKENI. The V end was cut by 5 bases, the J end by 3 bases, with 8 bases between. The CDR3 has 14 amino acids.

This clone has a count of ten or more. The chain recombines TRBV6-2 or TRBV6-3 with TRBJ1-2, with a weak D call TRBD1 (5 bases). The CDR3 runs 14 residues. Germline CDR1 reads MNHEY; CDR2 reads SVGEGT. The germline V and J ends were trimmed by 5 bases and 9 bases, with 19 bases remaining between them. The CDR3 nucleotides read TGTGCCAGCAGTCGCGATTCCGCAGACAGTAGCTACACCTTC. This translates into CASSRDSADSSYTF.

The rearrangement links TRBV28 to TRBJ1-2, with D maybe TRBD1 (5 bases). Germline CDR1 and CDR2: MDHEN and SYDVKM. The CDR3 has 14 residues. Trimming pared 1 base from V and 7 bases from J, leaving 13 bases between. The CDR3 nucleotides are TGTGCCAGCAGTTTATCAGGGAATGTAGGTGGCTACACCTTC. Encoded protein: CASSLSGNVGGYTF.

In its sample, this clone was seen a few times. CDR3 sequence: CASSEEGAGNTIYF. CDR3 DNA sequence: TGTGCCAGCAGCGAAGAGGGGGCTGGAAACACCATATATTTT. V and J are TRBV9 and TRBJ1-3; D is possibly TRBD1 (6 bases). Germline V CDR1 and CDR2: SGDLS, YYNGEE. There are 14 residues in the CDR3. The V end lost 3 bases, the J end lost 2 bases, and 9 bases lay between the germline ends.

The genes are TRBV9 and TRBJ2-7, with TRBD1 identical over 10 bases. The V and J ends lost 3 bases and 3 bases, in that order; junction bases with no gene match: 6. Germline CDR1 SGDLS, CDR2 YYNGEE. This CDR3 is built from 15 residues. In nucleotides, the CDR3 is TGTGCCAGCAGCGATGACAGGGGGCGCGGCTACGAGCAGTACTTC. This codes for CASSDDRGRGYEQYF.

V usage is TRBV2 and J usage is TRBJ1-1; D unclear. Trimming removed 4 bases from V and 1 base from J, with 10 bases in between. Germline V gene data show CDR1 as SNHLY and CDR2 as FYNNEI. There are 14 residues in the CDR3. CDR3 sequence: CASSARAGNTEAFF. The CDR3, as DNA: TGTGCCAGCAGTGCGCGAGCGGGGAACACTGAAGCTTTCTTT.

The rearrangement joins TRBV27 to TRBJ2-5; the match to TRBD2 covers 9 bases. Germline V gives CDR1 MNHEY, CDR2 SMNVEV (reference sequence). The junction had 18 bases not matched to a gene; V was cut back by 6 bases and J by 1 base. CDR3 size: 19 residues. The DNA of the CDR3 is TGTGCCAGCAGCCCAGACCGGAGCGGGGGGCCTAAAACCCAAGAGACCCAGTACTTC. Its translation: CASSPDRSGGPKTQETQYF.

This clone has only one observation. This sequence joins TRBV5-1 and TRBJ2-1, with TRBD2 as a possible D gene (6 bases). The CDR3 has 13 residues. The V end lost 2 bases, the J end lost 10 bases, and 13 bases lay between the germline ends. Germline values: CDR1 SGHRS, CDR2 YFSETQ. CDR3 DNA: TGCGCCAGCAGCTTTTATGCGGGGAGGGAGCAGTTCTTC. This encodes CASSFYAGREQFF.

V gene TRBV4-3 combines with J gene TRBJ1-1; possible D gene TRBD1, 6 bases. V dropped 0 bases and J dropped 6 bases, with 14 bases sitting between them. The V gene's germline CDR1 is LGHNA and CDR2 YSLEER. This CDR3 has 15 amino acids. CDR3 bases: TGCGCCAGCAGCCAAGATGCAGGGGCTAGTGCTGAAGCTTTCTTT. Translating it yields CASSQDAGASAEAFF.

The chain couples TRBV7-9 to TRBJ1-2; the D is unclear. The ends were cut back, 2 bases at V and 8 bases at J, with 15 bases in the middle. This CDR3 is 14 amino acids long. Germline V gene data show CDR1 as SEHNR and CDR2 as FQNEAQ (reference sequence). The CDR3 bases are TGTGCCAGCAGCTTATATCAGGCCCCTCGCGGCTACACCTTC. Protein: CASSLYQAPRGYTF.

The rearrangement links TRBV27 to TRBJ1-4; tentatively, D is TRBD1 (5 bases). V dropped 6 bases and J dropped 0 bases, with 14 bases sitting between them. CDR3 size: 16 residues. Germline V lookup: CDR1 MNHEY, CDR2 SMNVEV (reference sequence). This chain's CDR3 is CASRRTNFATNEKLFF. CDR3 nucleotides: TGTGCCAGCAGGAGGACAAATTTTGCAACTAATGAAAAACTGTTTTTT.